A selection of T cell receptor beta chains follows, all from one sample in a study of blood T cell repertoires in COVID-19. Some clones are missing from TCRdb's copy, which holds only in-frame ones; the method was immunoSEQ multiplex PCR. The profile shows under 250,000 clones, approximately 84% of them singletons. The specimen was peripheral blood. The source is a man aged 45-60 years with COVID-19, enrolled during active disease. CDR3s include the opening cysteine and the closing phenylalanine or tryptophan. The D gene is left open where the match is weak. The size entry is marked missing in some rows and otherwise reads once, few, many or a size class.

TRBJ1-2	NA	TRBV11-2	NA	TGTGCCAGCAGCTTAGACAGGTTGAATGGCTACACCTTC	CASSLDRLNGYTF
TRBJ2-7	once	TRBV10-3	TRBD1	TGTGCCATCAGTGGCACAGGGGAGCCAGGCGAGCAGTACTTC	CAISGTGEPGEQYF
TRBJ2-1	NA	TRBV19	NA	TGTGCCAGTAGCATAAGGGGTAATGAGCAGTTCTTC	CASSIRGNEQFF
TRBJ2-3	NA	TRBV9	TRBD1	TGTGCCAGCAGCGGAGGGGACAGGGTCACAGATACGCAGTATTTT	CASSGGDRVTDTQYF
TRBJ1-6	once	TRBV5-6	TRBD1	TGTGCCAGCAGCTTGGGGGGGACAGCAAATTCACCCCTCCACTTT	CASSLGGTANSPLHF
TRBJ2-5	NA	TRBV5-1	NA	TGCGCCAGCAGCCAGGAGCGGTCTCGAGAGACCCAGTACTTC	CASSQERSRETQYF
TRBJ2-1	NA	TRBV6-5	TRBD2	TGTGCCAGCAGTCTGAGCGGGGGTCCGATATATGAGCAGTTCTTC	CASSLSGGPIYEQFF
TRBJ2-7	NA	TRBV7-6	TRBD2	TGTGCCAGCAGCGGGTGGACTAGCGGCAGTATGGAGCAGTACTTC	CASSGWTSGSMEQYF
TRBJ1-2	NA	TRBV6-4	NA	TGTGCCAGCAGCGCACAGGACGGTAGAAACTATGGCTACACCTTC	CASSAQDGRNYGYTF
TRBJ2-5	NA	TRBV27	TRBD2	TGTGCCAGCAGTCCCCTAGCGGGAGGGCCCGAAACCCAGTACTTC	CASSPLAGGPETQYF
TRBJ1-1	NA	TRBV10-3	TRBD1	TGTGCCATCTCTCGTGGACAGGGGATTACTGAAGCTTTCTTT	CAISRGQGITEAFF
TRBJ2-5	few	TRBV28	NA	TGTGCCAGCAGTTTAAGCGGACCCGCGGAGACCCAGTACTTC	CASSLSGPAETQYF
TRBJ2-1	NA	TRBV6-2/TRBV6-3	TRBD2	TGTGCCAGCAGTTACTCGGGACTAGCGAAGTCCGTTGAGCAGTTCTTC	CASSYSGLAKSVEQFF
TRBJ2-2	NA	TRBV7-9	NA	TGTGCCAGCAGCTTACACGACAGCAACACCGGGGAGCTGTTTTTT	CASSLHDSNTGELFF
TRBJ2-3	NA	TRBV5-1	TRBD2	TGCGCCAGCAGCCCGGAGAGCGGGGGGGTCACAGATACGCAGTATTTT	CASSPESGGVTDTQYF
TRBJ2-7	once	TRBV6-2/TRBV6-3	NA	TGTGCCAGCAGTTACTCGAGAGAAGGGGGTCCTCGCCCCCACTACGAGCAGTACTTC	CASSYSREGGPRPHYEQYF
TRBJ2-5	NA	TRBV11-2	NA	TGTGCCAGCAGCTTAAATCCAGGGGCACAAGAGACCCAGTACTTC	CASSLNPGAQETQYF
TRBJ2-7	NA	TRBV2	TRBD1	TGTGCCAGCAGCCAATGGGGGACAGGGGTTTACGAGCAGTACTTC	CASSQWGTGVYEQYF
TRBJ2-5	NA	TRBV10-3	NA	TGTGCCATCAGTTTTGGGGGCGGGGAGACCCAGTACTTC	CAISFGGGETQYF
TRBJ2-7	once	TRBV15	TRBD1	TGTGCCACCAGCGGACAGGATTCCTACGAGCAGTACTTC	CATSGQDSYEQYF
TRBJ2-7	NA	TRBV15	TRBD1	TGTGCCACCAGCAGGTCCCGGGACAGGGGCTACGAGCAGTACTTC	CATSRSRDRGYEQYF
TRBJ2-7	NA	TRBV3-1/TRBV3-2	NA	TGTGCCAGCAGCCAAGATCGCGGGACAGTTGTCTACGAGCAGTACTTC	CASSQDRGTVVYEQYF
TRBJ2-5	NA	TRBV5-1	NA	TGCGCCAGCAGCTTGGGAGGGAGTTCGGGGACCCAGTACTTC	CASSLGGSSGTQYF
TRBJ1-2	NA	TRBV29-1	NA	TGCAGCGTATCTCTCCAGGCAAGCTACACCTTC	CSVSLQASYTF
TRBJ2-5	NA	TRBV12-3/TRBV12-4	NA	TGTGCCAGCAGACGAAGCGTTGGGGAGACCCAGTACTTC	CASRRSVGETQYF
TRBJ1-1	NA	TRBV24-1	NA	TGTGCCACCAGCGGTCTGGACACTGAAGCTTTCTTT	CATSGLDTEAFF
TRBJ2-3	NA	TRBV12-5	TRBD1	TGTGCTAGTGGTTCCGGGACAGTTACGACTAGCACAGATACGCAGTATTTT	CASGSGTVTTSTDTQYF
TRBJ2-3	NA	TRBV9	TRBD2	TGTGCCAGCAGCGTTTTGGGCGGGGGGAGCACAGATACGCAGTATTTT	CASSVLGGGSTDTQYF
TRBJ2-2	NA	TRBV5-1	NA	TGCGCCAGCAGCTTCGCGGGGGAGCTGTTTTTT	CASSFAGELFF
TRBJ1-1	NA	TRBV5-4	TRBD1	TGTGCCAGCAGCCCACCCCCGGGACAGGTGAACACTGAAGCTTTCTTT	CASSPPPGQVNTEAFF
TRBJ2-2	NA	TRBV9	TRBD1	TGTGCCAGCAGCGTAGGGACAGGCAAACGGATAGGCACCGGGGAGCTGTTTTTT	CASSVGTGKRIGTGELFF
TRBJ1-2	NA	TRBV18	NA	TGTGCCAGCTCACCCCCAGGGCGAGGCTACACCTTC	CASSPPGRGYTF
TRBJ2-7	NA	TRBV15	TRBD1	TGTGCCACCAGCAGGGAACGACAGGGGGCCTACGAGCAGTACTTC	CATSRERQGAYEQYF
TRBJ2-1	NA	TRBV15	NA	TGTGCCACCAGCAGAGGCTCATTGACAGGAGGAAGGCAGTTCTTC	CATSRGSLTGGRQFF
TRBJ1-5	NA	TRBV5-8	NA	TGTGCCAGCAGCTCTCCGGGATATCAGCCCCAGCATTTT	CASSSPGYQPQHF
TRBJ2-3	NA	TRBV4-3	TRBD1	TGCGCCAGCAGCCAGCAGGGGGTAGATACGCAGTATTTT	CASSQQGVDTQYF
TRBJ1-1	NA	TRBV28	NA	TGTGCCAGCAGTTTGGTCGGAGGGCTGAGAACTGAAGCTTTCTTT	CASSLVGGLRTEAFF
TRBJ1-5	NA	TRBV7-8	TRBD1	TGTGCCAGCAGCCGAGACAGGGGGCTTCAGCCCCAGCATTTT	CASSRDRGLQPQHF
TRBJ1-2	NA	TRBV7-2	TRBD1	TGTGCCAGCAGCTTATTAGGGGGCGCGGGCTACACCTTC	CASSLLGGAGYTF
TRBJ1-5	NA	TRBV6-2/TRBV6-3	TRBD1	TGTGCCAGCAGCCTCCGGGACAGGGGGCTTCAGCCCCAGCATTTT	CASSLRDRGLQPQHF
TRBJ1-1	NA	TRBV6-5	NA	TGTGCCAGCAGTTACTTCTCCGGACAGAACACTGAAGCTTTCTTT	CASSYFSGQNTEAFF
TRBJ2-7	NA	TRBV30	NA	TGTGCCTGGAGTGAACAGGGACCCTACGAGCAGTACTTC	CAWSEQGPYEQYF
TRBJ2-7	NA	TRBV5-6	TRBD2	TGTGCCAGCAGCGGGACTAGCGGGACCTACGAGCAGTACTTC	CASSGTSGTYEQYF
TRBJ1-2	NA	TRBV3-1/TRBV3-2	TRBD1	TGTGCCAGCAGCTTGGGACAGGGGTCGGTTAGGAACTATGGCTACACCTTC	CASSLGQGSVRNYGYTF
TRBJ1-5	NA	TRBV18	NA	TGTGCCAGCTCACGCCGAGACAGCGAATATAGCAATCAGCCCCAGCATTTT	CASSRRDSEYSNQPQHF
TRBJ1-6	NA	TRBV6-5	NA	TGTGCCAGCTATATGAGGGGACAAGGTTCACCCCTCCACTTT	CASYMRGQGSPLHF
TRBJ2-3	NA	TRBV5-1	NA	TGCGCCAGCAGCTTGGCGCGTACTAGCACAGATACGCAGTATTTT	CASSLARTSTDTQYF
TRBJ2-1	NA	TRBV5-4	NA	TGTGCCAGCAGCTCGACTGATTTCAATGAGCAGTTCTTC	CASSSTDFNEQFF
TRBJ2-1	few	TRBV6-1	TRBD2	TGTGCCAGCAGTGAAGTTAGCGGGGGGGCCAATGAGCAGTTCTTC	CASSEVSGGANEQFF
TRBJ2-3	NA	TRBV7-9	TRBD2	TGTGCCAGCAGCTTAGCCAGCGGGAGGGTAGATACGCAGTATTTT	CASSLASGRVDTQYF
TRBJ1-6	NA	TRBV27	NA	TGTGCCAGCAGTTCCCTGCCTAAGAATTCACCCCTCCACTTT	CASSSLPKNSPLHF
TRBJ2-7	once	TRBV7-9	NA	TGTGCCAGCAGCTTAGCGGTATCGGGACACATCTACGAGCAGTACTTC	CASSLAVSGHIYEQYF
TRBJ2-3	NA	TRBV5-1	TRBD2	TGCGCCAGCATGTTCGGGGACTACACAGATACGCAGTATTTT	CASMFGDYTDTQYF
TRBJ2-1	NA	TRBV6-2/TRBV6-3	TRBD2	TGTGCCAGCACCCCCGGGGGGAATGAGCAGTTCTTC	CASTPGGNEQFF
TRBJ2-3	NA	TRBV10-1	NA	TGCGCCAGCAGTGAGAGTTCTAGCGGCACAGATACGCAGTATTTT	CASSESSSGTDTQYF
TRBJ1-2	NA	TRBV28	TRBD1	TGTGCCAGCAGTCCAGGGACAGCCCACTATGGCTACACCTTC	CASSPGTAHYGYTF